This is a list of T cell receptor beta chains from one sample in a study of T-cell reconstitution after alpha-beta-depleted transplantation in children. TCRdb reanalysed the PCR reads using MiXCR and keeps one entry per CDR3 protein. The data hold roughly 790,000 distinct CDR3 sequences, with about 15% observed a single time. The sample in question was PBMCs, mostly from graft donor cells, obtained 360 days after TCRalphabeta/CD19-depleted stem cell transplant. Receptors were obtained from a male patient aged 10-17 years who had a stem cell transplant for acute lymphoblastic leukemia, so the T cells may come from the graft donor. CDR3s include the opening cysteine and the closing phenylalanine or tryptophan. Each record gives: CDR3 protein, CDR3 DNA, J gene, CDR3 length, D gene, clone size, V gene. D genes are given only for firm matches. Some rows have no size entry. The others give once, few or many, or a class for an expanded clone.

CDR3aa: CASSFGGTVTEAFF
CDR3nt: TGCGCCAGCAGCTTCGGAGGGACGGTCACTGAAGCTTTCTTT
j_gene: TRBJ1-1
len: 14
d_gene: -
abundance: -
v_gene: TRBV5-1

CDR3aa: CASSLNRVSPLHF
CDR3nt: TGTGCCAGCAGTCTTAACAGGGTCTCACCCCTCCACTTT
j_gene: TRBJ1-6
len: 13
d_gene: -
abundance: many
v_gene: TRBV27

CDR3aa: CSARLDYPYNKQFF
CDR3nt: TGCAGTGCTAGGCTGGACTACCCTTACAATAAGCAGTTCTTC
j_gene: TRBJ2-1
len: 14
d_gene: -
abundance: -
v_gene: TRBV20-1

CDR3aa: CASSFRGITGNEQFF
CDR3nt: TGTGCCAGCAGCTTCAGGGGGATAACAGGGAATGAGCAGTTCTTC
j_gene: TRBJ2-1
len: 15
d_gene: TRBD1
abundance: -
v_gene: TRBV12-3/TRBV12-4

CDR3aa: CASSAGWNGTSGSYEQYF
CDR3nt: TGTGCCAGCAGCGCTGGATGGAATGGGACTAGCGGGTCCTACGAGCAGTACTTC
j_gene: TRBJ2-7
len: 18
d_gene: TRBD2
abundance: -
v_gene: TRBV9

CDR3aa: CASSSSGDGEQYF
CDR3nt: TGTGCCAGCAGCTCCTCGGGAGACGGCGAGCAGTACTTC
j_gene: TRBJ2-7
len: 13
d_gene: -
abundance: -
v_gene: TRBV7-6

CDR3aa: CASSWQGQAGNQPQHF
CDR3nt: TGTGCCAGCAGTTGGCAGGGACAGGCGGGCAATCAGCCCCAGCATTTT
j_gene: TRBJ1-5
len: 16
d_gene: TRBD1
abundance: few
v_gene: TRBV12-3/TRBV12-4

CDR3aa: CASSLPRGGSGRGNTIYF
CDR3nt: TGCGCCAGCAGCTTGCCGCGCGGAGGTTCCGGGCGTGGAAACACCATATATTTT
j_gene: TRBJ1-3
len: 18
d_gene: -
abundance: many
v_gene: TRBV5-1

CDR3aa: CASSNRLVSYEQYF
CDR3nt: TGTGCCAGCAGTAACCGACTAGTCTCCTACGAGCAGTACTTC
j_gene: TRBJ2-7
len: 14
d_gene: -
abundance: few
v_gene: TRBV27

CDR3aa: CASRLVPGNTGELFF
CDR3nt: TGTGCCAGCAGATTAGTGCCCGGGAACACCGGGGAGCTGTTTTTT
j_gene: TRBJ2-2
len: 15
d_gene: -
abundance: few
v_gene: TRBV7-7

CDR3aa: CASSTLSVTGELFF
CDR3nt: TGCGCCAGCAGTACACTGTCGGTCACCGGGGAGCTGTTTTTT
j_gene: TRBJ2-2
len: 14
d_gene: -
abundance: -
v_gene: TRBV4-1

CDR3aa: CASSELGRPNTGELFF
CDR3nt: TGTGCCAGCAGTGAGCTGGGGAGGCCGAACACCGGGGAGCTGTTTTTT
j_gene: TRBJ2-2
len: 16
d_gene: -
abundance: many
v_gene: TRBV25-1

CDR3aa: CASSVGSYEQYF
CDR3nt: TGTGCCAGCAGCGTTGGTTCCTACGAGCAGTACTTC
j_gene: TRBJ2-7
len: 12
d_gene: -
abundance: many
v_gene: TRBV5-5

CDR3aa: CAIRPGTGGHNEQFF
CDR3nt: TGTGCCATCAGGCCCGGGACAGGGGGCCATAATGAGCAGTTCTTC
j_gene: TRBJ2-1
len: 15
d_gene: TRBD1
abundance: once
v_gene: TRBV10-3

CDR3aa: CASSVSRGTSPYEQYF
CDR3nt: TGTGCCAGCAGCGTCTCAAGGGGGACTAGCCCCTACGAGCAGTACTTC
j_gene: TRBJ2-7
len: 16
d_gene: TRBD2
abundance: -
v_gene: TRBV9

CDR3aa: CASSLGADGYTF
CDR3nt: TGTGCCAGCAGTTTAGGCGCGGACGGCTACACCTTC
j_gene: TRBJ1-2
len: 12
d_gene: -
abundance: -
v_gene: TRBV12-3/TRBV12-4

CDR3aa: CSARSDAGLATYNEQFF
CDR3nt: TGCAGTGCTAGATCTGATGCGGGCCTAGCTACCTACAATGAGCAGTTCTTC
j_gene: TRBJ2-1
len: 17
d_gene: -
abundance: -
v_gene: TRBV20-1

CDR3aa: CASSLTGHGHEQYF
CDR3nt: TGCGCCAGCAGCTTGACGGGACACGGCCACGAGCAGTACTTC
j_gene: TRBJ2-7
len: 14
d_gene: -
abundance: -
v_gene: TRBV5-1

CDR3aa: CASSFRSGHEQYF
CDR3nt: TGTGCCAGCAGTTTCCGCTCGGGCCACGAGCAGTACTTC
j_gene: TRBJ2-7
len: 13
d_gene: -
abundance: -
v_gene: TRBV12-3/TRBV12-4

CDR3aa: CASSQDLTEAFF
CDR3nt: TGCGCCAGCAGCCAAGATCTCACTGAAGCTTTCTTT
j_gene: TRBJ1-1
len: 12
d_gene: -
abundance: many
v_gene: TRBV4-1

CDR3aa: CSASITNTGELFF
CDR3nt: TGCAGCGCCTCTATCACAAACACCGGGGAGCTGTTTTTT
j_gene: TRBJ2-2
len: 13
d_gene: -
abundance: few
v_gene: TRBV29-1

CDR3aa: CASSLTGNNQPQHF
CDR3nt: TGTGCCAGCAGCTTAACAGGGAACAATCAGCCCCAGCATTTT
j_gene: TRBJ1-5
len: 14
d_gene: -
abundance: few
v_gene: TRBV11-2